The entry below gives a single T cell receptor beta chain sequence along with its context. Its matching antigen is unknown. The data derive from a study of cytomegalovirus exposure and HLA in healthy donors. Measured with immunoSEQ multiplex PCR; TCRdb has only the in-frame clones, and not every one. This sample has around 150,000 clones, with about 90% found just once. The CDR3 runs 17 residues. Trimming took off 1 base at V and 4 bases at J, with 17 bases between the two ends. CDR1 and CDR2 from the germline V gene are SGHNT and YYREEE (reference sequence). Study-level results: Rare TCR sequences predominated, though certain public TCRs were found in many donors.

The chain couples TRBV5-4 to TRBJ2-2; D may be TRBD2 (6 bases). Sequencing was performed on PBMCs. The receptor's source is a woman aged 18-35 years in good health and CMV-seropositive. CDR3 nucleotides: TGTGCCAGCAGCTTGTACGGAGGGCTAGGGTCCACCGGGGAGCTGTTTTTT. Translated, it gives CASSLYGGLGSTGELFF. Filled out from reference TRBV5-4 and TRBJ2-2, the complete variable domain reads ETGVTQSPTHLIKTRGQQVTLRCSSQSGHNTVSWYQQALGQGPQFIFQYYREEENGRGNFPPRFSGLQFPNYSSELNVNALELDDSALYLCASSLYGGLGSTGELFFGEGSRLTVL.